The TCR beta chain under discussion was sequenced for a study of blood T cell repertoires in COVID-19. Assay: immunoSEQ multiplex PCR; the TCRdb copy retains only in-frame clones and omits some. The table lists roughly 400,000 clones, roughly nine tenths of them singletons. V was shortened by 1 base and J by 2 bases, with 8 bases between the two germline ends. The germline V gene encodes CDR1 MGHRA and CDR2 YSYEKL. The length of the CDR3 is 14 residues. The sample consisted of PBMCs or T cells enriched from blood (not recorded which). The J gene is TRBJ1-2, the V gene TRBV4-1; D ambiguous. This clonotype was sampled from a man aged 25 to 40 who had recovered from COVID-19. CDR3 nucleotide sequence: TGCGCCAGCAGCCAAGTATGGGCAAACTATGGCTACACCTTC. The encoded protein is CASSQVWANYGYTF.